This TCR beta chain was profiled in a study of OX40 agonist ivuxolimab in advanced cancers. Measured with immunoSEQ multiplex PCR; TCRdb has only the in-frame clones, and not every one. The profile shows roughly 100,000 clones, 75% to 95% of them singletons. Drawing of blood for sampling happened at baseline, at cycle 4 day 1, and at cycle 7 day 1. This clone showed up just a few times. CDR3 size: 15 residues. Between the trimmed V and J ends, which lost 3 bases and 0 bases, there was a span of 10 bases. Per the germline V gene, CDR1 is LNHDA and CDR2 is SQIVND (reference sequence). The chain combines TRBV19 with TRBJ2-3; D gene unclear. The sample in question was CD4+ or CD8+ T cells sorted from blood, obtained in a trial of the OX40 agonist ivuxolimab. The receptor's source is an adult with an advanced solid tumor such as melanoma, head and neck, liver or kidney cancer. CDR3 sequence (DNA): TGTGCCAGTAGTATGGCACTCTCAAGCACAGATACGCAGTATTTT. It codes for CASSMALSSTDTQYF.